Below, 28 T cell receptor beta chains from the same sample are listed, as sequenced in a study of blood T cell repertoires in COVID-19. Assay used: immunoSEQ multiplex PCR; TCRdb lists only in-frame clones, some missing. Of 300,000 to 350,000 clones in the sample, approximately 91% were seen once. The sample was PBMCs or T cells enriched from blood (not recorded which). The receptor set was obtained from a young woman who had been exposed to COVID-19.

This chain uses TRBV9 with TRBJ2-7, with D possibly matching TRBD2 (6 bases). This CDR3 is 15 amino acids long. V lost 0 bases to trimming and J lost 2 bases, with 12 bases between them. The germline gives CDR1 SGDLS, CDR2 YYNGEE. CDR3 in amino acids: CASSVGLANTYEQYF. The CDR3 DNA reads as TGTGCCAGCAGCGTAGGGCTAGCGAATACCTACGAGCAGTACTTC.

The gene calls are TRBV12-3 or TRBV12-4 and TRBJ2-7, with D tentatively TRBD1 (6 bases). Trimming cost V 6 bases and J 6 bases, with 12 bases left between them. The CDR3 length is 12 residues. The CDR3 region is CASSQQTGEQYF. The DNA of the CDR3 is TGTGCCAGCAGCCAACAGACAGGCGAGCAGTACTTC.

The CDR3: CASIPWGRTEAFF. The CDR3 region has the DNA TGTGCCAGCATCCCCTGGGGGCGCACTGAAGCTTTCTTT. The chain uses TRBV6-1 and TRBJ1-1; D may be TRBD1 (6 bases). V dropped 7 bases and J dropped 4 bases, with 13 bases sitting between them. CDR1 and CDR2 from the germline V gene are MNHNS and SASEGT. This CDR3 has 13 residues.

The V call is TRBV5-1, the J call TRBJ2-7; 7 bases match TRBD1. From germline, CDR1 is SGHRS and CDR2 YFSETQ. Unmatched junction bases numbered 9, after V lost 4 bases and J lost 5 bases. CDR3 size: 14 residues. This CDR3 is CASSKMGQRDEQYF. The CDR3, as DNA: TGCGCCAGCAGCAAAATGGGACAGAGGGACGAGCAGTACTTC.

The CDR3 sequence is CASSPGGASGEQYF. CDR3 DNA: TGTGCCAGCTCACCCGGGGGGGCGTCGGGCGAGCAGTACTTC. The V call is TRBV18, the J call TRBJ2-7, with 8 bases lining up with TRBD2. Germline values: CDR1 KGHSH, CDR2 LQKENI. There are 14 residues in the CDR3. V dropped 3 bases and J dropped 6; count of bases not matched to a gene: 7.

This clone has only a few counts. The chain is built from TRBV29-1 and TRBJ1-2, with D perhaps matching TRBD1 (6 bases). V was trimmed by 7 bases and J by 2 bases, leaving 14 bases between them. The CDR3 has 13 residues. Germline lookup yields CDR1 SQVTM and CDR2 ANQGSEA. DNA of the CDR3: TGCAGCGCTAGACAGGCAGAGAACTATGGCTACACCTTC. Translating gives CSARQAENYGYTF. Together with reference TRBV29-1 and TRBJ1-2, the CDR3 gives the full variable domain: SAVISQKPSRDICQRGTSLTIQCQVDSQVTMMFWYRQQPGQSLTLIATANQGSEATYESGFVIDKFPISRPNLTFSTLTVSNMSPEDSSIYLCSARQAENYGYTFGSGTRLTVV.

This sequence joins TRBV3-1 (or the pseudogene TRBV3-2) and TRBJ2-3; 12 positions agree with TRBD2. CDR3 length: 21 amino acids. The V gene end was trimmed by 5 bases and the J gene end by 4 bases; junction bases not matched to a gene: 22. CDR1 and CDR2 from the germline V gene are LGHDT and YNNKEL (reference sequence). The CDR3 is CASSAALGLAGHSRGADTQYF. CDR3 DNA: TGTGCCAGCAGCGCCGCACTGGGACTAGCGGGCCATAGCCGGGGGGCAGATACGCAGTATTTT.

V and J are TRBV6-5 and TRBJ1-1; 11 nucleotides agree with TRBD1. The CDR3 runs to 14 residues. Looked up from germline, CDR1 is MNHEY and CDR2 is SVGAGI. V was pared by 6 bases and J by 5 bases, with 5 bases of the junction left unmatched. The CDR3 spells CASSGTGGVTEAFF. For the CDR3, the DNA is TGTGCCAGCAGCGGGACAGGGGGGGTGACTGAAGCTTTCTTT.

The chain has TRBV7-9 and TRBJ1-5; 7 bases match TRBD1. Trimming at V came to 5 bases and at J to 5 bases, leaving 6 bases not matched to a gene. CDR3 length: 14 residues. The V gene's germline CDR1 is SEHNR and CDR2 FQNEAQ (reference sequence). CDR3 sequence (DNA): TGTGCCAGCAGCAAAGGGACAGACCATCAGCCCCAGCATTTT. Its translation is CASSKGTDHQPQHF.

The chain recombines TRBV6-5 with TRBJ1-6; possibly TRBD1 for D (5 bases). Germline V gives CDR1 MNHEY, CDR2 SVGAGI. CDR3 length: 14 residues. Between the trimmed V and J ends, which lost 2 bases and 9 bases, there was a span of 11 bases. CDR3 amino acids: CASSYGADLSPLHF. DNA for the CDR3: TGTGCCAGCAGTTACGGGGCGGACCTTTCACCCCTCCACTTT.

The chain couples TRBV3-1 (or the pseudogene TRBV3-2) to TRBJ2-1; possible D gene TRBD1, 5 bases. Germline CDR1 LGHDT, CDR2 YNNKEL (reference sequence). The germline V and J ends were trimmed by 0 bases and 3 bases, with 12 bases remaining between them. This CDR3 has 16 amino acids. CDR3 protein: CASSQDMGPIYNEQFF. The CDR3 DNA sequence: TGTGCCAGCAGCCAAGATATGGGGCCGATCTACAATGAGCAGTTCTTC.

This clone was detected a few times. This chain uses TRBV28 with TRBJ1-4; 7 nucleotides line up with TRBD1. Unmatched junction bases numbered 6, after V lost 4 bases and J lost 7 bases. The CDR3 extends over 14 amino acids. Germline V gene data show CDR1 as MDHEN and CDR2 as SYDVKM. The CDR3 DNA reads TGTGCCAGCAGTTCACAGGGGTGGTTTGAAAAACTGTTTTTT. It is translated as CASSSQGWFEKLFF.

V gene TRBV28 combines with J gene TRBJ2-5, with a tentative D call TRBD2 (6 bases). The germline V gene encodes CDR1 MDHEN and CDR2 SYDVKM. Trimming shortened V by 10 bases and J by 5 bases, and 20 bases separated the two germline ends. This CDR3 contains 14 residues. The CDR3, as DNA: TGTGCCATAAGGGAGGTCATGGGTTCTGAGACCCAGTACTTC. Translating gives CAIREVMGSETQYF.

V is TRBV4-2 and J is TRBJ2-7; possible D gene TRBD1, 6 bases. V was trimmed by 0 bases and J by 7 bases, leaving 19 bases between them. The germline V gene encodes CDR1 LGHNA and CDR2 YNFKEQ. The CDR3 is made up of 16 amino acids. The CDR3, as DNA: TGTGCCAGCAGCCAAGATAGAGGGACATTAAGGGGGGAGCAGTACTTC. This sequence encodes CASSQDRGTLRGEQYF.

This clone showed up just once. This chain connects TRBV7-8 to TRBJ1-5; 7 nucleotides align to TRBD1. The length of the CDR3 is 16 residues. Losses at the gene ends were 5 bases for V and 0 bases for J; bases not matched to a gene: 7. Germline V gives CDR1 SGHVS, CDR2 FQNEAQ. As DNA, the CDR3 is TGTGCCAGCAGCCAGGGACAGATGAATAGCAATCAGCCCCAGCATTTT. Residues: CASSQGQMNSNQPQHF.

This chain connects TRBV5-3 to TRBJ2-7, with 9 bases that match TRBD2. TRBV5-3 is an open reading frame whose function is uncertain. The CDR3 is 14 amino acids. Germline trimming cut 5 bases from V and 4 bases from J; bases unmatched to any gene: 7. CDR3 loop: CARRTGTSCYEQYF. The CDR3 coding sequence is TGTGCCAGAAGGACCGGGACTAGCTGTTACGAGCAGTACTTC.

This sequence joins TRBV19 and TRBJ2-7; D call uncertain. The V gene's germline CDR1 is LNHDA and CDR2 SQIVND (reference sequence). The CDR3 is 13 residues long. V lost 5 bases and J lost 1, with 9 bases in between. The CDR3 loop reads CASSPSVSYEQYF. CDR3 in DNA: TGTGCCAGTAGTCCCTCAGTTTCCTACGAGCAGTACTTC. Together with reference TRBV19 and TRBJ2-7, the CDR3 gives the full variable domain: DGGITQSPKYLFRKEGQNVTLSCEQNLNHDAMYWYRQDPGQGLRLIYYSQIVNDFQKGDIAEGYSVSREKKESFPLTVTSAQKNPTAFYLCASSPSVSYEQYFGPGTRLTVT.

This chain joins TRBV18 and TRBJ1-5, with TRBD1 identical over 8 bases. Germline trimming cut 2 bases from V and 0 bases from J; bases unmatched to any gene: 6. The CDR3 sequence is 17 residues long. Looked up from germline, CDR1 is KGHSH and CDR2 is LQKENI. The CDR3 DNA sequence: TGTGCCAGCTCACCAAAGCAGGGGGCTATTAGCAATCAGCCCCAGCATTTT. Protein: CASSPKQGAISNQPQHF.

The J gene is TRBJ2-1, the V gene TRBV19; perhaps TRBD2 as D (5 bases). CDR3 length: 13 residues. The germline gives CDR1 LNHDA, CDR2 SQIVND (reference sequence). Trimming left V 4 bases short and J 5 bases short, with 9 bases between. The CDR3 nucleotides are TGTGCCAGTAGTAGAGGGCTCCACAATGAGCAGTTCTTC. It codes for CASSRGLHNEQFF.

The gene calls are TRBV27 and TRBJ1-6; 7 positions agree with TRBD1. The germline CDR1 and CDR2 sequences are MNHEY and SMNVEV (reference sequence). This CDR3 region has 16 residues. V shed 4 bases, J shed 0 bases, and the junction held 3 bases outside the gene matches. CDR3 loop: CASSWDSASYNSPLHF. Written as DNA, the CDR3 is TGTGCCAGCAGTTGGGACAGTGCCTCCTATAATTCACCCCTCCACTTT.

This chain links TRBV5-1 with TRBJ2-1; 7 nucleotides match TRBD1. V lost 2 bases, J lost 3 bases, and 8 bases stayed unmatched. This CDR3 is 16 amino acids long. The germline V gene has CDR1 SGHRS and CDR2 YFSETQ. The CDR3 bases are TGCGCCAGCAGCTTTACAGGGGCTGGTAACTACAATGAGCAGTTCTTC. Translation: CASSFTGAGNYNEQFF.

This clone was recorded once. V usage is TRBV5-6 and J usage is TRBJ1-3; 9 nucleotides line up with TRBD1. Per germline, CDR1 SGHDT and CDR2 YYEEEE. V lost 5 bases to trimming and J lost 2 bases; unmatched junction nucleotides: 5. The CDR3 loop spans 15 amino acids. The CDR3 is CASRTQGATGNTIYF. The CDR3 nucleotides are TGTGCCAGCAGAACACAGGGGGCGACTGGAAACACCATATATTTT. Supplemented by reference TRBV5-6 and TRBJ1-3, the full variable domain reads DAGVTQSPTHLIKTRGQQVTLRCSPKSGHDTVSWYQQALGQGPQFIFQYYEEEERQRGNFPDRFSGHQFPNYSSELNVNALLLGDSALYLCASRTQGATGNTIYFGEGSWLTVV.

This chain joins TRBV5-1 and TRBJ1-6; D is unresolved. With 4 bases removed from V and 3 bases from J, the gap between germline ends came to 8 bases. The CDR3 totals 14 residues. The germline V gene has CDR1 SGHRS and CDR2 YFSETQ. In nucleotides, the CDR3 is TGCGCCAGCAGCCCGGCGGACTATAATTCACCCCTCCACTTT. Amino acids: CASSPADYNSPLHF. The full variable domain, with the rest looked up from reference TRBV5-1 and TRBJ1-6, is KAGVTQTPRYLIKTRGQQVTLSCSPISGHRSVSWYQQTPGQGLQFLFEYFSETQRNKGNFPGRFSGRQFSNSRSEMNVSTLELGDSALYLCASSPADYNSPLHFGNGTRLTVT.

CDR3 nucleotide sequence: TGTGCCAGCTCACCGAAAATGGCCCCGGATCCCGGGGGAGGGTCCTACAATGAGCAGTTCTTC. Protein product: CASSPKMAPDPGGGSYNEQFF. The rearrangement links TRBV18 to TRBJ2-1; 7 bases fit TRBD2. The CDR3 runs to 21 residues. Trimming cost V 3 bases and J 1 base; bases outside gene matches: 21. The germline CDR1 and CDR2 sequences are KGHSH and LQKENI. Drawing the rest from reference TRBV18 and TRBJ2-1, the complete variable domain is NAGVMQNPRHLVRRRGQEARLRCSPMKGHSHVYWYRQLPEEGLKFMVYLQKENIIDESGMPKERFSAEFPKEGPSILRIQQVVRGDSAAYFCASSPKMAPDPGGGSYNEQFFGPGTRLTVL.

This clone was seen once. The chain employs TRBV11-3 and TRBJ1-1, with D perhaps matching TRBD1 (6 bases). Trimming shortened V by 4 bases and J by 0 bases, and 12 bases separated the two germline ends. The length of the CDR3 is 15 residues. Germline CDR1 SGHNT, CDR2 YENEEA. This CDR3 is CASSSRTDMNTEAFF. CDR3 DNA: TGTGCCAGCAGCTCAAGGACAGATATGAACACTGAAGCTTTCTTT.

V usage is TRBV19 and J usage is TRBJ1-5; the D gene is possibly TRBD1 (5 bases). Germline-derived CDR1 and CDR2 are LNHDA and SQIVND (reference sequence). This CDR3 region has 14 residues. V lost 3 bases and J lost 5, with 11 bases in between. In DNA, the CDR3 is TGTGCCAGTAGTATCGGGGCGGGGTATCAGCCCCAGCATTTT. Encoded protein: CASSIGAGYQPQHF.

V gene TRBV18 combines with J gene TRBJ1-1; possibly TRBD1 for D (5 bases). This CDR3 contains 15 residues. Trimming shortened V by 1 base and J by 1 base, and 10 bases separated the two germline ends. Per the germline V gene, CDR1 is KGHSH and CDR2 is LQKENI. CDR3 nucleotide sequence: TGTGCCAGCTCACCACAAGGCCAGGGGAACACTGAAGCTTTCTTT. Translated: CASSPQGQGNTEAFF.

The DNA for the CDR3 is TGTGCCAGTAGTCCCACAGGTGCTAGCGGAAATGAGCAGTTCTTC. Translating it yields CASSPTGASGNEQFF. The genes are TRBV19 and TRBJ2-1, with 7 bases fitting TRBD2. The length of the CDR3 is 15 residues. CDR1 is LNHDA and CDR2 is SQIVND in the germline V gene (reference sequence). The V gene end was trimmed by 5 bases and the J gene end by 7 bases; junction bases not matched to a gene: 11.